This T cell receptor beta chain was recovered during a study of T cells in Graves' hyperthyroidism and ophthalmopathy. Notes on the study in general: Ophthalmopathy was identified by the model a median roughly six months ahead of onset.

This CDR3 is built from 15 residues. The V and J ends lost 5 bases and 1 base respectively, with 14 bases between them. CDR1 and CDR2 from the germline V gene are MNHNS and SASEGT. This clonotype was detected ten times or more. The antigen remains unidentified. The study left out patients who had uncontrolled infection, other autoimmune disease, pregnancy or lactation. TCR beta CDR3 regions were amplified from RNA. First-round RT-PCR of the TCR CDR3 relied on the HTBI primer set. A single record per CDR3 protein comes from TCRdb applying MiXCR to the multiplex PCR reads. The data contain around 690,000 distinct CDR3 sequences, around 16% of them singletons.

This TCR derives from a man aged 50-59 years with Graves' hyperthyroidism. The genes are TRBV6-1 and TRBJ1-1; perhaps TRBD1 as D (6 bases). Sequencing was performed on blood. DNA for the CDR3: TGTGCCAGCAGTTTTACCGGGACAACGAACACTGAAGCTTTCTTT. This encodes CASSFTGTTNTEAFF.